This passage covers 15 T cell receptor beta chains from one sample sequenced in a study of blood T cells in healthy people across ages. Primers used in a second PCR of about 6 to 11 cycles were a sample-barcoded 5' primer and a J-beta primer mix. TCRdb reprocessed the 5' RACE reads with MiXCR, giving one entry per CDR3 protein. The sample gives 850,000 to 1,100,000 distinct CDR3 sequences, about two fifths of which show up once; approximately 14% is in the top ten. The sequencing input was blood. These receptor sequences come from a man between 18 and 29 years old in good health.

The sample holds a few counts of this clonotype. V and J are TRBV7-9 and TRBJ2-3, with a tentative D call TRBD1 (5 bases). Germline values: CDR1 SEHNR, CDR2 FQNEAQ (reference sequence). V was cut by 4 bases and J by 5 bases, with 13 bases left in between. The CDR3 spans 14 residues. For the CDR3, the DNA is TGTGCCAGCAGCTCTTCCAGGGCCATAGATACGCAGTATTTT. Translated: CASSSSRAIDTQYF.

The chain links TRBV6-2 or TRBV6-3 to TRBJ1-5; D is unresolved. V lost 0 bases and J lost 4, with 7 bases in between. Germline lookup yields CDR1 MNHEY and CDR2 SVGEGT. The CDR3 runs to 14 residues. As DNA, the CDR3 is TGTGCCAGCAGTTACTCGATGTTTAATCAGCCCCAGCATTTT. Encoded protein: CASSYSMFNQPQHF.

The chain joins TRBV4-1 to TRBJ1-5; D remains unclear. The CDR3 consists of 17 residues. The V and J ends lost 1 base and 2 bases respectively, with 15 bases between them. Germline CDR1 reads MGHRA; CDR2 reads YSYEKL. CDR3 protein: CASSQGSSGLGNQPQHF. The CDR3 DNA sequence: TGCGCCAGCAGCCAAGGATCCAGCGGTTTAGGCAATCAGCCCCAGCATTTT.

This sequence joins TRBV4-1 and TRBJ1-2, with 8 bases lining up with TRBD1. With V trimmed by 0 bases and J by 6 bases, 9 bases remained unmatched. CDR1 is MGHRA, CDR2 YSYEKL, per germline. This CDR3 spans 16 amino acids. Here the CDR3 DNA reads TGCGCCAGCAGCCAAGATCGGGCAGGGGGCATGAATGGCTACACCTTC. It codes for CASSQDRAGGMNGYTF.

This clonotype was observed a few times. The genes are TRBV12-3 or TRBV12-4 and TRBJ1-5; 11 nucleotides match TRBD1. This CDR3 has 17 residues. The J segment lost 4 bases and the V segment lost 3 bases, leaving 8 bases of the junction unmatched. The CDR3, as DNA: TGTGCCAGCAGTTTTGGCGTCGGACAGGGGGCGAATCAGCCCCAGCATTTT. It codes for CASSFGVGQGANQPQHF.

This clonotype appeared a few times. The chain has TRBV6-5 and TRBJ2-7; tentatively, D is TRBD1 (5 bases). The CDR3 is 19 amino acids. The V gene's germline CDR1 is MNHEY and CDR2 SVGAGI. V was clipped by 0 bases and J by 3 bases, with 24 bases between them. The CDR3 nucleotides are TGTGCCAGCAGTTACTCTAGTTACGACAGTTACTCCAGATACTACGAGCAGTACTTC. This codes for CASSYSSYDSYSRYYEQYF.

The chain is built from TRBV5-1 and TRBJ2-1, with a tentative D call TRBD1 (6 bases). The V and J ends lost 0 bases and 7 bases respectively, with 14 bases between them. CDR3 length: 15 residues. Per the germline V gene, CDR1 is SGHRS and CDR2 is YFSETQ. The CDR3 sequence: CASSLEPTTGNEQFF. CDR3 DNA: TGCGCCAGCAGCTTGGAACCCACAACAGGGAATGAGCAGTTCTTC.

This chain uses TRBV7-3 with TRBJ2-5; a possible D gene is TRBD1 (5 bases). Trimming left V 2 bases short and J 2 bases short, with 15 bases between. Looked up from germline, CDR1 is SGHTA and CDR2 is FQGTGA. The CDR3 contains 16 residues. CDR3 DNA sequence: TGTGCCAGCAGCTTAGGATCAGGGTTCCCGCAAGAGACCCAGTACTTC. Amino acid sequence: CASSLGSGFPQETQYF.

This chain connects TRBV5-1 to TRBJ2-1; TRBD2 matches at 7 bases. The J call may not be correct, given that the DNA end is closer to TRBJ2-7. Germline values: CDR1 SGHRS, CDR2 YFSETQ. The CDR3 consists of 15 residues. The CDR3 DNA follows: TGCGCCAGCAGCTTGGCCAGCGGGGTCCACAATGAGCAGTACTTC. This translates into CASSLASGVHNEQYF.

This clonotype was seen more than once but under ten times. This chain uses TRBV28 with TRBJ1-6, with D unresolved. CDR3 length: 14 residues. In germline, CDR1 is MDHEN, CDR2 SYDVKM. V lost 9 bases, J lost 4 bases, and 13 bases lay in between. The CDR3 DNA follows: TGTGCCAGTAAGGAAGGACGGTATAATTCACCCCTCCACTTT. Protein: CASKEGRYNSPLHF.

This clonotype has only a few counts. The gene calls are TRBV7-2 and TRBJ2-5; D is unclear. Germline-derived CDR1 and CDR2 are SGHTA and FQGNSA. V was cut by 8 bases and J by 6 bases, with 7 bases left in between. This CDR3 region has 10 residues. The CDR3 loop is CASVSKTQYF. In nucleotides, the CDR3 is TGTGCCAGCGTATCGAAGACCCAGTACTTC.

This chain connects TRBV4-1 to TRBJ2-7; D call uncertain. Trimming pared 0 bases from V and 0 bases from J, leaving 15 bases between. CDR1 MGHRA and CDR2 YSYEKL come from the germline V gene. This CDR3 has 17 residues. CDR3 in amino acids: CASSQDNTRIPSYEQYF. CDR3 DNA: TGCGCCAGCAGCCAAGATAACACACGAATCCCCTCCTACGAGCAGTACTTC.

This clonotype has just a few counts. The J gene is TRBJ2-1, the V gene TRBV2; D may be TRBD1 or TRBD2 (5 bases each). Trimming left V 4 bases short and J 5 bases short, with 12 bases between. Looked up from germline, CDR1 is SNHLY and CDR2 is FYNNEI. The length of the CDR3 is 14 residues. The CDR3 is CASSAPSGHNEQFF. CDR3 nucleotide sequence: TGTGCCAGCAGTGCCCCCTCGGGACACAATGAGCAGTTCTTC.

This clonotype was counted between two and nine times. The chain links TRBV10-3 to TRBJ2-1, with a weak D call TRBD1 (6 bases). This CDR3 has 16 residues. The V end was cut by 3 bases, the J end by 0 bases, with 12 bases between. CDR1 ENHRY and CDR2 SYGVKD come from the germline V gene. CDR3 in amino acids: CAISDQGPSSYNEQFF. The CDR3 nucleotides are TGTGCCATCAGTGATCAGGGGCCCAGCTCCTACAATGAGCAGTTCTTC.

The rearrangement uses TRBV12-3 or TRBV12-4 and TRBJ2-3; D is undetermined. The CDR3 runs 13 residues. V was cut by 2 bases and J by 2 bases, with 5 bases left in between. CDR3 DNA sequence: TGTGCCAGCAGTTTAAGCGACACAGATACGCAGTATTTT. Encoded protein: CASSLSDTDTQYF.